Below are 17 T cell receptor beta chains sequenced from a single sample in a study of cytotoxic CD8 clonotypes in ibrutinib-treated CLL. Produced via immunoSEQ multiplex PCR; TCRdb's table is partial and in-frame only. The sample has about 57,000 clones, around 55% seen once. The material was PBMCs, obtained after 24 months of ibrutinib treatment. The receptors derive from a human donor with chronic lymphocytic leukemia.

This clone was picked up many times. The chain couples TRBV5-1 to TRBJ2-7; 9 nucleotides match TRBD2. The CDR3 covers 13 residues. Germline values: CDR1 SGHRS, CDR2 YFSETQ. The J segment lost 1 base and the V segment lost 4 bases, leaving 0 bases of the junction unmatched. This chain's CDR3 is CASSLAGSYEQYF. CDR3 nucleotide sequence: TGCGCCAGCAGCCTAGCGGGATCCTACGAGCAGTACTTC.

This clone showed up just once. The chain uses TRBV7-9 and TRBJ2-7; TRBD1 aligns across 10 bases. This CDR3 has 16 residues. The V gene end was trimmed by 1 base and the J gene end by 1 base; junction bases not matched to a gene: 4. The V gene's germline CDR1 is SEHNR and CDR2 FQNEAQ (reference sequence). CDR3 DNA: TGTGCCAGCAGCTTAGGGGACAGGGGAAATTCCTACGAGCAGTACTTC. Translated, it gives CASSLGDRGNSYEQYF.

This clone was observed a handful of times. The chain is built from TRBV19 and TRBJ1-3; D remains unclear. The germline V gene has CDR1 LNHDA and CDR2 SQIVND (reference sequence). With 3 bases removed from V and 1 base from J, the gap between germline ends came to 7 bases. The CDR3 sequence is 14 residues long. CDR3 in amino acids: CASSIRGSGNTIYF. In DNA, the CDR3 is TGTGCCAGTAGTATTCGGGGATCTGGAAACACCATATATTTT.

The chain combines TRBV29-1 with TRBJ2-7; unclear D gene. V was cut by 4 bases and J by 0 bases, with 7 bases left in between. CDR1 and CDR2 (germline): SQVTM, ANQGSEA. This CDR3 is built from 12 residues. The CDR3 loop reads CSVVGSSYEQYF. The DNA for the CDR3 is TGCAGCGTTGTGGGCAGCTCCTACGAGCAGTACTTC.

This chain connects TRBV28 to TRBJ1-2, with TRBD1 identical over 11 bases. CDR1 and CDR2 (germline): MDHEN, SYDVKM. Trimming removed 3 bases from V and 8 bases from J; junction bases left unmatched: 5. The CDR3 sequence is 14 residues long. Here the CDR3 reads CASSFRDRGSGYTF. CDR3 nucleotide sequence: TGTGCCAGCAGTTTCCGGGACAGGGGGAGCGGCTACACCTTC.

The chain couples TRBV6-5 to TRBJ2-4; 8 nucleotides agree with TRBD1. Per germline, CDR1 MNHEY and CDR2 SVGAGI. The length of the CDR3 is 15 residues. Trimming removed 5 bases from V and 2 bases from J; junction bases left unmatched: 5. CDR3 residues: CASSPRGLSKNIQYF. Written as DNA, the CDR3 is TGTGCCAGCAGTCCCAGGGGGCTGTCCAAAAACATTCAGTACTTC.

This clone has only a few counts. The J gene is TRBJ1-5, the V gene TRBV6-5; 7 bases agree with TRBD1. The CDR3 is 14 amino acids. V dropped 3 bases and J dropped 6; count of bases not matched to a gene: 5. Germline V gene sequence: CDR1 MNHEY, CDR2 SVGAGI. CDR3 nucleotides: TGTGCCAGCAGTTATAGAAGGGGGCCTCAGCCCCAGCATTTT. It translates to CASSYRRGPQPQHF.

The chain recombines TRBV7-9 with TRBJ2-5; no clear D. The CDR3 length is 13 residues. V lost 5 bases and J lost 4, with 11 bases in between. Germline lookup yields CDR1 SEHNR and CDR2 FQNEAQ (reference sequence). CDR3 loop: CASSPPSRETQYF. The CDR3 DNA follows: TGTGCCAGCAGCCCACCCTCCCGAGAGACCCAGTACTTC.

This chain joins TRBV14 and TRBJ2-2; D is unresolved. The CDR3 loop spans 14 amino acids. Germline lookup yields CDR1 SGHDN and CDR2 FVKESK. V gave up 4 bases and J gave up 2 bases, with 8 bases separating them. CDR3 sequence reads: CASSLRVNTGELFF. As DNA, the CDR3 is TGTGCCAGCAGCCTAAGAGTTAACACCGGGGAGCTGTTTTTT.

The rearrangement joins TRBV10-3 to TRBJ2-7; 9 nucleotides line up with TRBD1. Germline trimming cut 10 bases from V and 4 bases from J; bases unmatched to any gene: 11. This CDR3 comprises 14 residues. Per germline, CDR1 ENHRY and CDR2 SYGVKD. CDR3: CATGGRTGEYEQYF. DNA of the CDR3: TGTGCCACCGGAGGTCGGACAGGGGAGTACGAGCAGTACTTC.

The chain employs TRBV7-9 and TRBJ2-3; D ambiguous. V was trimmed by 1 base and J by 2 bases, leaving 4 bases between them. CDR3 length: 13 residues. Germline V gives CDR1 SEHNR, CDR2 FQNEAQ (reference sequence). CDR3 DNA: TGTGCCAGCAGCTTAGAGAACACAGATACGCAGTATTTT. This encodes CASSLENTDTQYF.

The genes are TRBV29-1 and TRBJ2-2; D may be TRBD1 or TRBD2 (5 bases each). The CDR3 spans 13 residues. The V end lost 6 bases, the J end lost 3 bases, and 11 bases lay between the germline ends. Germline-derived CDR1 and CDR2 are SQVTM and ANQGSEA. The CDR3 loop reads CSVRDGYTGELFF. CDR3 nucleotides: TGCAGCGTCCGGGACGGGTACACCGGGGAGCTGTTTTTT.

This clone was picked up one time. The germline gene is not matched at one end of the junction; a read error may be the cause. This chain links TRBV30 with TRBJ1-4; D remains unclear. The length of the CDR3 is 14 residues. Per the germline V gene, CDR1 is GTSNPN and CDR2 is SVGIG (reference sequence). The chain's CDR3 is CVWSQGRLNEKLFF. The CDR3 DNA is TGTGTCTGGAGTCAAGGACGGCTTAATGAAAAACTGTTTTTT.

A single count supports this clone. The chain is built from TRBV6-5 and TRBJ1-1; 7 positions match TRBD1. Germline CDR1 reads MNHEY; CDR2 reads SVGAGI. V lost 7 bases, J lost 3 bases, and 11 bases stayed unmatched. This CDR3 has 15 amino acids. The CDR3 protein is CASISGRGRDTEAFF. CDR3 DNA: TGTGCCAGCATCTCGGGTAGGGGGCGAGACACTGAAGCTTTCTTT.

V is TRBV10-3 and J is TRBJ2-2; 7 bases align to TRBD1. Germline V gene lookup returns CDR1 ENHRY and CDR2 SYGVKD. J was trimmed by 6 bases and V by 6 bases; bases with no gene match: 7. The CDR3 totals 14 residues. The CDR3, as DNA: TGTGCCATCAGCAAACAGGGGACCGCCGGGGAGCTGTTTTTT. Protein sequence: CAISKQGTAGELFF.

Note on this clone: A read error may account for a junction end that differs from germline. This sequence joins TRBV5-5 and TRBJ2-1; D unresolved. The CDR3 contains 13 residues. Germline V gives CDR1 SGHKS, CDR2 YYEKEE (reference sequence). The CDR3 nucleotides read TGTGCCAGCAGCTTCTCACCCTACAGTGAGCAGTTCTTC. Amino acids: CASSFSPYSEQFF.

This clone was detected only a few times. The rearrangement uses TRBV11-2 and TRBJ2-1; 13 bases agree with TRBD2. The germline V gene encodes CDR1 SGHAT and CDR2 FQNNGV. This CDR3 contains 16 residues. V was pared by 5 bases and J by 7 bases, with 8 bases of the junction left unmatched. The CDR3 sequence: CASSPRTSGSFNEQFF. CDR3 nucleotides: TGTGCCAGCAGCCCGAGGACTAGCGGGAGCTTTAATGAGCAGTTCTTC.